This entry lists 4 T cell receptor beta chains sequenced from one sample in a study of T cell repertoires in cytomegalovirus infection (dated by TCRdb to 2018 to 2020). TCRdb names Illumina HiSeq 1500 as the instrument used. The public reads were quality trimmed at Q25 with fastp and then assembled into clones with MiXCR by TCRdb, keeping productive beta chains. Entries are consolidated by CDR3 protein sequence, retaining the most common genes and DNA. Across this sample there are about 360,000 distinct CDR3 sequences, with about 34% seen only once. The top ten hold approximately 15% of the sample. No antigens are known for them. Taken with the paper, the label for treatment or condition translates to: in vitro stimulation with specific CMV peptide epitopes to enrich CMV-specific T cells. The source material was cultured PBMCs, sampled from culture after CMV antigen stimulation. The receptor source for this set is a human donor in good health (CMV status not recorded). Some clones in this sample may be carry-over from other donors' samples.

The chain carries TRBV12-5 and TRBJ2-3, with TRBD1 identical over 9 bases. V lost 2 bases and J lost 3; bases outside the gene matches: 6. Germline values: CDR1 LGHNT, CDR2 FRNRAP. This CDR3 has 16 amino acids. CDR3 DNA sequence: TGTGCTAGTGGTTTGCTCGGGACAGGGATTACAGATACGCAGTATTTT. Amino acid sequence: CASGLLGTGITDTQYF.

CDR3 nucleotide sequence: TGTGCCAGTAGTATACGGGGGACTCAGCCCCAGCATTTT. This codes for CASSIRGTQPQHF. This chain connects TRBV19 to TRBJ1-5, with D possibly TRBD1 on 5 matching bases. Trimming cost V 2 bases and J 6 bases, with 8 bases left between them. The CDR3 runs 13 residues. The germline V gene encodes CDR1 LNHDA and CDR2 SQIVND (reference sequence).

This clonotype was picked up a small number of times. The CDR3 here is CASNPSGIFYNEQFF. The CDR3 DNA is TGTGCCAGCAACCCAAGCGGGATATTCTACAATGAGCAGTTCTTC. The chain employs TRBV7-2 and TRBJ2-1; 7 bases map to TRBD2. With V trimmed by 7 bases and J by 3 bases, 9 bases remained unmatched. Looked up from germline, CDR1 is SGHTA and CDR2 is FQGNSA. The CDR3 covers 15 residues.

In its sample, this clonotype was seen many times. V and J are TRBV28 and TRBJ1-2; D is undetermined. Germline CDR1 reads MDHEN; CDR2 reads SYDVKM. This CDR3 contains 14 residues. Trimming removed 5 bases at V and 0 bases at J, with 10 bases between. CDR3 in amino acids: CASSTPLANYGYTF. For the CDR3, the DNA is TGTGCCAGCAGTACACCACTAGCTAACTATGGCTACACCTTC.